The 27 T cell receptor beta chains below all came from one sample that was sequenced in a study of CD8 T cells in ankylosing spondylitis (dated by TCRdb to the late 2010s). Study-wide findings and limitations: Blood from ankylosing spondylitis patients appeared to be characterized by a TCR beta motif composed of about eight highly homologous amino acid variants.

No cognate antigen is known for these TCRs. To prepare the library, 5' RACE was applied. TCRdb records Illumina HiSeq 2500 as the sequencer. TCRdb reprocessing: public reads trimmed at Q25 with fastp, clones called with MiXCR, in-frame beta chains kept. A single entry per CDR3 protein holds the most common genes and DNA from its merged rows. The sample contains about 800,000 distinct CDR3 sequences, roughly 10% of them found a single time. 0.51% of the sample lies in the top ten. Sequenced sample: blood, either unsorted or a sorted T cell fraction (not recorded which). These receptors were obtained from a male donor with ankylosing spondylitis.

The chain recombines TRBV12-2 with TRBJ2-7; TRBD2 is the table's D call and was not checked against the DNA. TRBV12-2 counts as a pseudogene. This CDR3 spans 15 amino acids. CDR3 residues: CASCVNRDFIYEQYF. DNA of the CDR3: TGTGCAAGTTGCGTTAACCGGGACTTCATATACGAGCAGTACTTC.

The chain recombines TRBV20-1 with TRBJ2-7, with 16 bases identical to TRBD2. CDR3 size: 14 residues. Germline CDR1 is DFQATT and CDR2 is SNEGSKA (reference sequence). V lost 6 bases and J lost 7; bases outside the gene matches: 6. The CDR3 loop reads CSAGTSGRAMEQYF. The CDR3 DNA follows: TGCAGTGCGGGGACTAGCGGGAGGGCCATGGAGCAGTACTTC.

The CDR3 nucleotides read TGTGCCAGCAGCTGGGGTAGCGGGAGGACCGGGGAGCTGTTTTTT. As protein: CASSWGSGRTGELFF. This rearrangement joins TRBV11-2 to TRBJ2-2, with TRBD2 matching over 10 bases. Germline-derived CDR1 and CDR2 are SGHAT and FQNNGV. The CDR3 sequence is 15 residues long. V shed 4 bases, J shed 5 bases, and the junction held 4 bases outside the gene matches.

This clonotype turned up a few times. The V and J genes are TRBV10-3 and TRBJ2-7; TRBD1 agrees at 10 bases. The CDR3 runs 12 residues. CDR1 is ENHRY, CDR2 SYGVKD, per germline. V lost 7 bases and J lost 4; bases outside the gene matches: 1. The DNA for the CDR3 is TGTGCCATCAAGGGACAGGGGTACGAGCAGTACTTC. It is translated as CAIKGQGYEQYF.

Notes on this clonotype: It may be a read error: a sequence one base away is much more abundant. The chain uses TRBV6-2 or TRBV6-3 and TRBJ2-5, with D hard to call. V was shortened by 2 bases and J by 4 bases, with 2 bases between the two germline ends. Germline V gene data show CDR1 as MNHEY and CDR2 as SVGEGT. The CDR3 has 11 residues. CDR3 sequence (DNA): TGTGCCAGCAGTTACCCAGAGACCCAGTACTTC. Its translation: CASSYPETQYF.

In this sample, this clonotype turned up a few times. The rearrangement joins TRBV30 to TRBJ2-1; D perhaps matches TRBD1 (5 bases). V gave up 4 bases and J gave up 3 bases, with 13 bases separating them. The CDR3 totals 14 residues. Germline-derived CDR1 and CDR2 are GTSNPN and SVGIG (reference sequence). CDR3 nucleotide sequence: TGTGCCTGGACTTTCATGGGGCTCTACAATGAGCAGTTCTTC. Translated, it gives CAWTFMGLYNEQFF.

Many counts were recorded for this clonotype. The chain is built from TRBV20-1 and TRBJ2-3; D ambiguous. CDR3 size: 12 residues. Germline values: CDR1 DFQATT, CDR2 SNEGSKA (reference sequence). Trimming took 5 bases from V and 8 from J, leaving 14 bases between them. The DNA for the CDR3 is TGCAGTGCTGATCCTTGGAAGGGTACGCAGTATTTT. Translated, it gives CSADPWKGTQYF.

The CDR3 loop reads CASNGPFEGEQFF. CDR3 sequence (DNA): TGTGCCAGCAACGGGCCCTTCGAAGGTGAGCAGTTCTTC. The chain combines TRBV7-3 with TRBJ2-1; D unresolved. The CDR3 consists of 13 residues. V gave up 7 bases and J gave up 9 bases, with 16 bases separating them. Germline V CDR1 and CDR2: SGHTA, FQGTGA.

This clonotype was recorded many times. The chain couples TRBV5-1 to TRBJ2-1, with TRBD1 identical over 7 bases. The CDR3 has 15 amino acids. V shed 0 bases, J shed 7 bases, and the junction held 7 bases outside the gene matches. Germline V CDR1 and CDR2: SGHRS, YFSETQ. This chain's CDR3 is CASSLGGGGYNEQFF. CDR3 DNA sequence: TGCGCCAGCAGCTTGGGAGGGGGCGGCTATAATGAGCAGTTCTTC.

The chain has TRBV4-3 and TRBJ2-7; tentative D call: TRBD1 (5 bases). The ends were cut back, 6 bases at V and 5 bases at J, with 5 bases in the middle. Germline loops: CDR1 LGHNA, CDR2 YSLEER. CDR3 length: 10 amino acids. CDR3 DNA sequence: TGCGCCAGCAGACAGGACGAGCAGTACTTC. The encoded protein is CASRQDEQYF.

The chain has TRBV20-1 and TRBJ2-1, with 7 positions matching TRBD2. CDR1 and CDR2 from the germline V gene are DFQATT and SNEGSKA (reference sequence). V shed 5 bases and J 1 base; nucleotides not matched to a gene: 8. This CDR3 region has 15 residues. As DNA, the CDR3 is TGCAGTGCTCTTTCTCGGGACTATTCCTACAATGAGCAGTTCTTC. Translation: CSALSRDYSYNEQFF.

The sample holds a few counts of this clonotype. The chain is built from TRBV12-3 or TRBV12-4 and TRBJ2-1; no reliable D call. V lost 8 bases and J lost 7, with 12 bases in between. This CDR3 is built from 12 residues. In DNA form, the CDR3 reads TGTGCCAGCGGCCGGGCCCAGAATGAGCAGTTCTTC. Its protein is CASGRAQNEQFF.

The chain is built from TRBV18 and TRBJ2-3; D remains ambiguous. The CDR3 length is 15 residues. The V gene lost 1 base and the J gene lost 0 bases, with 8 bases spanning the gap. Germline CDR1 KGHSH, CDR2 LQKENI. The CDR3 sequence: CASSPRPISTDTQYF. CDR3 nucleotide sequence: TGTGCCAGCTCACCACGCCCGATTAGCACAGATACGCAGTATTTT.

The CDR3 nucleotides are TGCAGTGCTAACGGGAGGGCCTCTATCAATGAGCAGTTCTTC. This gives the protein CSANGRASINEQFF. The V gene is TRBV20-1, the J gene TRBJ2-1; 8 positions match TRBD2. Per the germline V gene, CDR1 is DFQATT and CDR2 is SNEGSKA (reference sequence). The CDR3 is 14 residues long. Unmatched junction bases numbered 8, after V lost 4 bases and J lost 6 bases.

The CDR3 DNA is TGCGCCAGCAGCGTTGGACAGGCTGGGGCCAACGTCCTGACTTTC. Encoded protein: CASSVGQAGANVLTF. This rearrangement joins TRBV5-1 to TRBJ2-6, with 7 bases fitting TRBD1. Germline V gene lookup returns CDR1 SGHRS and CDR2 YFSETQ. The V segment lost 4 bases and the J segment 2 bases; nucleotides outside the gene matches: 3. CDR3 length: 15 residues.

The CDR3: CASTPGTGGYEQYF. In nucleotides, the CDR3 is TGTGCCAGCACTCCGGGGACAGGCGGCTACGAGCAGTACTTC. V and J are TRBV9 and TRBJ2-7; 8 bases line up with TRBD1. V lost 6 bases to trimming and J lost 3 bases; unmatched junction nucleotides: 8. Germline V gene lookup returns CDR1 SGDLS and CDR2 YYNGEE. The CDR3 contains 14 residues.

CDR3 DNA sequence: TGTGCCAGCAGTTCCCATCTGGGTGGAGACTATGGCTACACCTTC. Its translation is CASSSHLGGDYGYTF. The genes are TRBV6-5 and TRBJ1-2; D is ambiguous. This CDR3 comprises 15 residues. Germline loops: CDR1 MNHEY, CDR2 SVGAGI. V was pared by 4 bases and J by 3 bases, with 15 bases between.

The V gene is TRBV20-1, the J gene TRBJ2-7; D gene uncertain. This CDR3 is built from 15 residues. V was shortened by 1 base and J by 0 bases, with 13 bases between the two germline ends. Germline loops: CDR1 DFQATT, CDR2 SNEGSKA (reference sequence). This chain's CDR3 is CSARVSIGSSYEQYF. The DNA of the CDR3 is TGCAGTGCTAGAGTAAGCATAGGCAGCTCCTACGAGCAGTACTTC.

This chain links TRBV24-1 with TRBJ2-3; D is unclear. Trimming removed 2 bases at V and 6 bases at J, with 8 bases between. CDR1 is KGHDR and CDR2 is SFDVKD in the germline V gene. The CDR3 covers 13 residues. CDR3 sequence: CATSDSRRDTQYF. In DNA form, the CDR3 reads TGTGCCACCAGTGATTCACGCCGGGATACGCAGTATTTT.

This clonotype was observed a handful of times. The chain has TRBV20-1 and TRBJ2-4; TRBD1 or TRBD2 may be the D gene (5 bases each). The V end lost 4 bases, the J end lost 5 bases, and 15 bases lay between the germline ends. Germline values: CDR1 DFQATT, CDR2 SNEGSKA (reference sequence). The CDR3 spans 14 residues. The CDR3, as DNA: TGCAGTGCTACAATTACCGGGGACCAAAACATTCAGTACTTC. This sequence encodes CSATITGDQNIQYF.

This clonotype has only a few counts. The rearrangement links TRBV20-1 to TRBJ2-3; D remains ambiguous. Germline CDR1 is DFQATT and CDR2 is SNEGSKA (reference sequence). The V gene lost 7 bases and the J gene lost 2 bases, with 7 bases spanning the gap. CDR3 length equals 11 residues. The CDR3 reads CSVWITDTQYF. Written as DNA, the CDR3 is TGCAGTGTCTGGATCACAGATACGCAGTATTTT.

This clonotype was detected only a few times. This chain uses TRBV5-6 with TRBJ1-2; 10 bases map to TRBD1. V trimming: 1 base; J trimming: 7 bases; junction bases outside the gene matches: 4. The CDR3 length is 14 residues. Germline CDR1 and CDR2: SGHDT and YYEEEE. The CDR3 region has the DNA TGTGCCAGCAGCTTGAGGACAGGGGGAGCTGGCTACACCTTC. This encodes CASSLRTGGAGYTF.

This clonotype was observed many times. The gene calls are TRBV5-1 and TRBJ2-3; D possibly corresponds to TRBD1 (6 bases). V gave up 1 base and J gave up 1 base, with 10 bases separating them. The CDR3 runs to 15 residues. Germline V gives CDR1 SGHRS, CDR2 YFSETQ. The CDR3 DNA follows: TGCGCCAGCAGCTTGTTACAGGGCGGCACAGATACGCAGTATTTT. Translation gives CASSLLQGGTDTQYF.

The sample holds many counts of this clonotype. The chain has TRBV29-1 and TRBJ2-1; 9 positions agree with TRBD2. V shed 6 bases and J 8 bases; nucleotides not matched to a gene: 14. There are 15 residues in the CDR3. The germline V gene has CDR1 SQVTM and CDR2 ANQGSEA. For the CDR3, the DNA is TGCAGCGTGCTCGGAGGCGGGGGGGCCTTGGATGAGCAGTTCTTC. This codes for CSVLGGGGALDEQFF.

This clonotype was seen at least ten times. The chain uses TRBV29-1 and TRBJ2-3, with 8 bases fitting TRBD1. This CDR3 comprises 14 residues. J gave up 3 bases and V 5 bases, and 7 bases lay outside the gene matches. CDR1 and CDR2 (germline): SQVTM, ANQGSEA. CDR3 sequence reads: CSVLDRALTDTQYF. The DNA for the CDR3 is TGCAGCGTTTTGGACAGGGCACTAACAGATACGCAGTATTTT.

The chain carries TRBV5-1 and TRBJ2-3; tentatively, D is TRBD2 (7 bases). This CDR3 is built from 14 residues. Germline V gene lookup returns CDR1 SGHRS and CDR2 YFSETQ. The V end was cut by 4 bases, the J end by 5 bases, with 14 bases between. The CDR3 DNA reads as TGCGCCAGCAGCGAGGGGGGGGGCGGAGATACGCAGTATTTT. Residues: CASSEGGGGDTQYF. Drawing the rest from reference TRBV5-1 and TRBJ2-3, the complete variable domain is KAGVTQTPRYLIKTRGQQVTLSCSPISGHRSVSWYQQTPGQGLQFLFEYFSETQRNKGNFPGRFSGRQFSNSRSEMNVSTLELGDSALYLCASSEGGGGDTQYFGPGTRLTVL.

This clonotype was seen a handful of times. This chain joins TRBV25-1 and TRBJ1-4; the D gene is possibly TRBD1 (6 bases). The CDR3 has 15 residues. Per the germline V gene, CDR1 is MGHDK and CDR2 is SYGVNS. V was clipped by 5 bases and J by 8 bases, with 18 bases between them. The CDR3 sequence: CASSTARGEGEKLFF. The CDR3 DNA is TGTGCCAGCAGTACCGCCAGGGGCGAGGGGGAAAAACTGTTTTTT.